This T cell receptor (beta chain) comes out of a study of T-cell reconstitution after alpha-beta-depleted transplantation in children. Construction of the TCRbeta library involved unique molecular identifiers. TCRdb independently ran MiXCR on the PCR reads; one entry per CDR3 protein. This table has approximately 130,000 distinct CDR3 sequences, around a tenth appearing once. Study-wide points: From newly produced T cells came most of the T-cell counts and diversity one year after transplant. It was reported that alpha-beta T cells came from several hundred expanded graft clones (about two months after transplant). Recipient T cells and thymic progenitors that survived were the source of the high TCRbeta diversity seen at day 60 in some patients.

This clonotype was counted many times. Its target is not known. The CDR3 spans 15 residues. The germline V gene has CDR1 SGHTA and CDR2 FQGNSA. Trimming took 5 bases from V and 6 from J; bases not matched to a gene: 6. The chain has TRBV7-2 and TRBJ2-3, with TRBD2 identical over 12 bases. Sequenced material: PBMCs, mostly from graft donor cells, taken 180 days after TCRalphabeta/CD19-depleted stem cell transplant. The sequence was obtained from a girl under three years old who had a stem cell transplant for combined immunodeficiency, so the T cells may come from the graft donor. The CDR3 DNA reads as TGTGCCAGCAGCGTAGGACTAGCGGGATTGGATACGCAGTATTTT. Translating it yields CASSVGLAGLDTQYF.